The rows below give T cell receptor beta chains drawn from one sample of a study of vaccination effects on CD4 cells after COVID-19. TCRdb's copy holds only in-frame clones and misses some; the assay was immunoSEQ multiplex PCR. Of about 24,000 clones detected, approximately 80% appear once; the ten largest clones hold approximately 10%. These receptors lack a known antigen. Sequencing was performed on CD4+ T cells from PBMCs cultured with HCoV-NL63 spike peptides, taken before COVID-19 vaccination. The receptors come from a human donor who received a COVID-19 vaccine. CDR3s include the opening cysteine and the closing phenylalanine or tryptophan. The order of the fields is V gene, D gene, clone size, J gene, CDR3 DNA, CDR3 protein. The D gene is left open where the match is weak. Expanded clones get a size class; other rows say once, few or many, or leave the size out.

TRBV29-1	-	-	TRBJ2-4	TGCAGCGTTGTACTTTACAGGGTGAGCATTCAGTACTTC	CSVVLYRVSIQYF
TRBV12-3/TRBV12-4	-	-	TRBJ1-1	TGTGCCAGCAGTTTGTGGGGGGCAACTGAAGCTTTCTTT	CASSLWGATEAFF
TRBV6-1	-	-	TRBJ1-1	TGTGCCAGCAGTGCCCGATGGGGGGGGGCTCTGAACACTGAAGCTTTCTTT	CASSARWGGALNTEAFF
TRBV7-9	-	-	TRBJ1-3	TGTGCCAGCAGCCTATACAGGGACAATCGCGGTAACACCATATATTTT	CASSLYRDNRGNTIYF
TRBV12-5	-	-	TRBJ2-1	TGTGCTAGTGGGCTCAACAATGAGCAGTTCTTC	CASGLNNEQFF
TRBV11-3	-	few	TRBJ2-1	TGTGCCAGCAGCTCGGGCCCAGGAGGAATCAATGAGCAGTTCTTC	CASSSGPGGINEQFF
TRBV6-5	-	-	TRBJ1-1	TGTGCCAGCAGCCCCCGCCAGCGGTCAAACACTGAAGCTTTCTTT	CASSPRQRSNTEAFF
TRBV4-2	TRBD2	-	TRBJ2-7	TGTGCCAGCAGCCTTTATGGGGCTAGCGGGAAAAACGAGCAGTACTTC	CASSLYGASGKNEQYF
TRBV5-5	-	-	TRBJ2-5	TGTGCCAGCAGCTTGTTCGACTGGGCAGGGGAAGAGACCCAGTACTTC	CASSLFDWAGEETQYF
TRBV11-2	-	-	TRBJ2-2	TGTGCCAGCAGCTTAAGCGGAGGGCAGGGAGGAACCGGGGAGCTGTTTTTT	CASSLSGGQGGTGELFF
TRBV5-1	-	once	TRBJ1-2	TGCGCCAGCAGCTTAAACCCCCGGAATAACTATGGCTACACCTTC	CASSLNPRNNYGYTF
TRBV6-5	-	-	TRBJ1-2	TGTGCCAGCAGTTACTCGGTAGGGGGTGGCTACACCTTC	CASSYSVGGGYTF
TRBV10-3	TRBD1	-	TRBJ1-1	TGTGCCACCATAGAAGGAGACAGGGCGAACACTGAAGCTTTCTTT	CATIEGDRANTEAFF
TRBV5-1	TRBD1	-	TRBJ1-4	TGCGCCAGCAGCTTGGGCACAGGGGGCAGTGAAAAACTGTTTTTT	CASSLGTGGSEKLFF
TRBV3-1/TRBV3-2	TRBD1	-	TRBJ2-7	TGTGCCAGCAGCGACACCGGGACAGGGCGTTACGAGCAGTACTTC	CASSDTGTGRYEQYF
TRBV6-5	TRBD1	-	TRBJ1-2	TGTGCCAGCAGACAGGGGGCTCGAGGCTACACCTTC	CASRQGARGYTF
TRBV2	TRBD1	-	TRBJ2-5	TGTGCCAGCATGCAACAGGGGCTAAGCCAAGAGACCCAGTACTTC	CASMQQGLSQETQYF
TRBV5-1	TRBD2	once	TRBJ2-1	TGCGCCAGCAGCTTGACTAGCGGGGGACGTACAAGTGAGCAGTTCTTC	CASSLTSGGRTSEQFF
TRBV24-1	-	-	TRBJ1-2	TGTGCCACCTCAAGCCAGAGGGCCGGAGGCTATGGCTACACCTTC	CATSSQRAGGYGYTF
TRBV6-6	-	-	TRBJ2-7	TGTGCCAGCAGCCTACCGTCCGACTACGAGCAGTACTTC	CASSLPSDYEQYF
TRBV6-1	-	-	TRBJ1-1	TGTGCCAGCAGTGAGTTGGGGGGGCCAAACACTGAAGCTTTCTTT	CASSELGGPNTEAFF
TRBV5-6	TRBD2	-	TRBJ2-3	TGTGCCAGCAGCTTGGCGTCTAGCGGCGGAGATACGCAGTATTTT	CASSLASSGGDTQYF
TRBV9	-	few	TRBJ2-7	TGTGCCAGCAGCGTGGAGGGACAGTCCTACGAGCAGTACTTC	CASSVEGQSYEQYF
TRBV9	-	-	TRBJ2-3	TGTGCCAGCAGCGTAGGCAGCGGACGCACAGATACGCAGTATTTT	CASSVGSGRTDTQYF
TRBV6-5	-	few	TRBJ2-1	TGTGCCAGCAGGAGCTTGAGCTCCTACAATGAGCAGTTCTTC	CASRSLSSYNEQFF
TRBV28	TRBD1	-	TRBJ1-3	TGTGCCAGCAGTTCCTCCGGGACAGGCTCTGGAAACACCATATATTTT	CASSSSGTGSGNTIYF
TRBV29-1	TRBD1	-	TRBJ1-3	TGCAGCCCGATGGACAGGGCTGGAAACACCATATATTTT	CSPMDRAGNTIYF
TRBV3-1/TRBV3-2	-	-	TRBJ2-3	TGTGCCAGCAGCCAGACTAGCACAGATACGCAGTATTTT	CASSQTSTDTQYF
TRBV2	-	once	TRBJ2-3	TGTGCCAGCAGTGAAGGGAGCACAGATACGCAGTATTTT	CASSEGSTDTQYF
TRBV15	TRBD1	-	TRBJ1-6	TGTGCCACCAGCAGTACAGGGGGCTGGTCACCCCTCCACTTT	CATSSTGGWSPLHF
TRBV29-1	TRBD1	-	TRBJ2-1	TGCAGCGTTGGGTGGACAGGGGTTTACAATGAGCAGTTCTTC	CSVGWTGVYNEQFF
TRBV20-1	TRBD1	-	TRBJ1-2	TGCAGTGCTAGTCAGGGGGCTGGCCTGGGTGGCTACACCTTC	CSASQGAGLGGYTF
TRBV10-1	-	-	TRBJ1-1	TGCGCCAGCAGTGCGGACGGGAACACTGAAGCTTTCTTT	CASSADGNTEAFF